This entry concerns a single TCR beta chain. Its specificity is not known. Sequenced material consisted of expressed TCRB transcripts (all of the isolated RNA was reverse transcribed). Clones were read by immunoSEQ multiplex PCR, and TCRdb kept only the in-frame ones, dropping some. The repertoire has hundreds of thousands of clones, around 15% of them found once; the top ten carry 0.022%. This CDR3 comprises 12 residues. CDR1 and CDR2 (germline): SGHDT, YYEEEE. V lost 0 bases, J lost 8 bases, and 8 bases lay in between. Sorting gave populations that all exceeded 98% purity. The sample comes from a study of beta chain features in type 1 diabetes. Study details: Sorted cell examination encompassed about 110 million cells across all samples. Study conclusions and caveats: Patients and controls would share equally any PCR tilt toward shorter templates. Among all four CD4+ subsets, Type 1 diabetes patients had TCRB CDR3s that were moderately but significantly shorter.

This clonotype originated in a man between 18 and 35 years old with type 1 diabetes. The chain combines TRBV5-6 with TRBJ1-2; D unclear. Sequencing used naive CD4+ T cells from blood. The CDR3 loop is CASSLGQPGYTF. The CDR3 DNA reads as TGTGCCAGCAGCTTGGGCCAGCCGGGCTACACCTTC.